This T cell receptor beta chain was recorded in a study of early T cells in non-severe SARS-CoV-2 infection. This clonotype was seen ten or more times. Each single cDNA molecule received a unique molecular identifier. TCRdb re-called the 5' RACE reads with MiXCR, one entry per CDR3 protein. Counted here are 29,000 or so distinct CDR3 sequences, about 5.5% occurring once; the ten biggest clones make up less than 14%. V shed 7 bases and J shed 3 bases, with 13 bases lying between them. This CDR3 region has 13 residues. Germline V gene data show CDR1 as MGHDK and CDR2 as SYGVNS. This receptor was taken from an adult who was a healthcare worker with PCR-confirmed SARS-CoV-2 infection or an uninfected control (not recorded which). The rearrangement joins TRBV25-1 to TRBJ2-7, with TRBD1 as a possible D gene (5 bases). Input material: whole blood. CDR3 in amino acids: CASTPDTIYEQYF. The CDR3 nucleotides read TGTGCCAGCACGCCGGACACAATCTACGAGCAGTACTTC.